These T cell receptor beta chains were read from a single sample in a study of blood T cell repertoires in COVID-19. The protocol was immunoSEQ multiplex PCR, while the TCRdb copy is restricted to in-frame clones and leaves out a portion. The table records around 75,000 clones, under 90% of them present only once. The sequenced sample consisted of peripheral blood. The receptors were sampled from a man aged 50-60 years with COVID-19, enrolled during active disease. Each CDR3 is given with its conserved first and last residue.

TRBV7-5,TRBJ2-5,CARSLGQKETQYF
TRBV27,TRBJ1-6,CASRDTGSSYNSPLHF
TRBV4-1,TRBJ1-5,CASSQDAGQVNQPQHF
TRBV6-5,TRBJ1-6,CATDAGGGNSPLHF
TRBV6-2/TRBV6-3,TRBJ2-5,CASSYGGVRQETQYF
TRBV14,TRBJ1-1,CASSLELWKRTEAFF
TRBV6-5,TRBJ1-5,CASSYGGAGQPQHF
TRBV10-3,TRBJ2-3,CAISDPDTQYF
TRBV7-9,TRBJ1-1,CASSLSQTGPTEAFF
TRBV4-1,TRBJ2-6,CASSQEGAGGANVLTF
TRBV4-1,TRBJ1-1,CASSPVVYTEAFF
TRBV18,TRBJ2-1,CASSPKDSLGEQFF
TRBV12-3/TRBV12-4,TRBJ1-1,CASSFNRGVEAFF
TRBV5-5,TRBJ1-2,CASSLANGGRNGYTF
TRBV5-6,TRBJ1-1,CASSLGGTQAFF
TRBV19,TRBJ2-5,CASSRGQNRETQYF
TRBV11-2,TRBJ1-6,CASSLEVQGNSPLHF
TRBV10-3,TRBJ1-6,CAISENPVNSPLHF
TRBV9,TRBJ2-1,CASSVAYRGGEQFF
TRBV6-5,TRBJ1-4,CASSYLTGGRAEKLFF
TRBV6-6,TRBJ2-2,CASSPPGHTTGELFF
TRBV6-1,TRBJ2-5,CASSEWGLAGAQETQYF
TRBV29-1,TRBJ2-5,CSVEFWLAGQETQYF
TRBV2,TRBJ1-2,CASSPTWTGDGYTF
TRBV19,TRBJ2-1,CASSISELPYNEQFF
TRBV4-1,TRBJ2-7,CASSPGTGGSYEQYF
TRBV7-9,TRBJ2-7,CASSSFTGMTYEQYF
TRBV5-1,TRBJ1-1,CASSSGTSLPEAFF
TRBV9,TRBJ2-1,CASSVGGTGMNEQFF
TRBV9,TRBJ2-3,CASSVEGGGALADTQYF
TRBV28,TRBJ2-3,CASSLSVAGLDTQYF
TRBV5-4,TRBJ1-2,CASSRGVIGGMINYGYTF
TRBV7-3,TRBJ2-7,CASSPGPGQAYEQYF
TRBV7-6,TRBJ1-1,CASSLAPEGVNTEAFF
TRBV6-5,TRBJ2-1,CASSSLGSGSYNEQFF
TRBV19,TRBJ1-5,CASRDDRFLTISNQPQHF
TRBV11-2,TRBJ2-1,CASSYRGQKVGNEQFF
TRBV3-1/TRBV3-2,TRBJ2-7,CASSPHPSRQVYEQYF
TRBV6-5,TRBJ1-2,CASSLDRGGYGYTF
TRBV2,TRBJ2-5,CASSEGTSIETQYF
TRBV6-4,TRBJ2-1,CASSDDPGSYNEQFF
TRBV10-3,TRBJ2-7,CAISGTSGVNEQYF
TRBV24-1,TRBJ2-2,CATSDSGSGDTGELFF
TRBV27,TRBJ1-1,CASSPQTGGHTEAFF
TRBV5-5,TRBJ2-2,CASNQGLAGGPSTGELFF
TRBV2,TRBJ1-5,CASSERGGVQPQHF
TRBV19,TRBJ2-1,CASRPGLDVSYNEQFF